This passage covers 8 T cell receptor beta chains from one sample sequenced in a study of T cells in narcolepsy. The data were produced by immunoSEQ multiplex PCR, yet TCRdb's version contains in-frame clones alone and is incomplete. The sample shows some 35,000 clones, 81% of them seen only once. Sequencing was done on a sample of memory (CD45RA-) CD4+ T cells from blood. Every receptor here comes from a human donor in good health.

With regard to this clone: The sample holds other DNA sequences that translate to the same CDR3. V is TRBV11-2 and J is TRBJ1-3; D unclear. The germline gives CDR1 SGHAT, CDR2 FQNNGV. The V end was cut by 3 bases, the J end by 0 bases, with 15 bases between. This CDR3 is 17 amino acids long. CDR3 DNA sequence: TGTGCCAGCAGCTTGGAGGCAGCAACGTTCTCTGGAAACACCATATATTTT. It codes for CASSLEAATFSGNTIYF.

The rearrangement links TRBV2 to TRBJ2-1; D remains ambiguous. CDR3 size: 14 residues. The V end lost 5 bases, the J end lost 9 bases, and 17 bases lay between the germline ends. From germline, CDR1 is SNHLY and CDR2 FYNNEI. In DNA form, the CDR3 reads TGTGCCAGCAGTCCTAACGACGTTGGTGGTGAGCAGTTCTTC. Amino acids: CASSPNDVGGEQFF.

The chain uses TRBV2 and TRBJ2-7; possible D gene TRBD1, 6 bases. This CDR3 has 14 residues. The germline V and J ends were trimmed by 8 bases and 1 base, with 15 bases remaining between them. The germline CDR1 and CDR2 sequences are SNHLY and FYNNEI. The CDR3 loop is CASSQQGMSYEQYF. As DNA, the CDR3 is TGTGCCAGCTCCCAACAGGGAATGTCCTACGAGCAGTACTTC.

This rearrangement joins TRBV4-2 to TRBJ2-4; 11 bases line up with TRBD2. Trimming removed 2 bases from V and 7 bases from J; junction bases left unmatched: 10. The V gene's germline CDR1 is LGHNA and CDR2 YNFKEQ. This CDR3 contains 17 residues. The CDR3 bases are TGTGCCAGCAGCCAACCGATAGCGGGAGGGCGGGGGAACATTCAGTACTTC. Translation gives CASSQPIAGGRGNIQYF.

Here the CDR3 DNA reads TGTGCCAGCAGCTTGGGCCTATCCCGCGGCTCCTATGGCTACACCTTC. This encodes CASSLGLSRGSYGYTF. J is TRBJ1-2 and V is TRBV7-8; D remains ambiguous. The CDR3 consists of 16 residues. CDR1 is SGHVS, CDR2 FQNEAQ, per germline. Trimming removed 3 bases at V and 4 bases at J, with 18 bases between.

The J gene is TRBJ2-3, the V gene TRBV5-1, with D possibly being TRBD2 (6 bases). CDR1 is SGHRS, CDR2 YFSETQ, per germline. Trimming stripped 2 bases from V and 5 bases from J, with 12 bases between. The CDR3 consists of 14 residues. CDR3 loop: CASSFVADRDTQYF. Written as DNA, the CDR3 is TGCGCCAGCAGCTTTGTAGCGGATCGAGATACGCAGTATTTT. Combining the CDR3 with reference TRBV5-1 and TRBJ2-3 gives the whole variable domain KAGVTQTPRYLIKTRGQQVTLSCSPISGHRSVSWYQQTPGQGLQFLFEYFSETQRNKGNFPGRFSGRQFSNSRSEMNVSTLELGDSALYLCASSFVADRDTQYFGPGTRLTVL.

This clone was found a few times. Additional DNA sequences in this sample encode the identical CDR3. The chain combines TRBV18 with TRBJ2-2, with 10 bases matching TRBD2. Germline-derived CDR1 and CDR2 are KGHSH and LQKENI. V was clipped by 8 bases and J by 7 bases; unmatched bases: 10. CDR3 length equals 15 residues. DNA of the CDR3: TGTGCCAGCGGCGGGACTAGCGTTGCAGGCGGGGAGCTGTTTTTT. Its protein is CASGGTSVAGGELFF.

This sequence joins TRBV5-4 and TRBJ2-7, with 7 bases identical to TRBD1. Germline CDR1 reads SGHNT; CDR2 reads YYREEE (reference sequence). Trimming removed 4 bases from V and 2 bases from J; junction bases left unmatched: 12. The CDR3 is made up of 16 amino acids. CDR3 DNA: TGTGCCAGCAGCCGTGAAGGGACAGCGGTAGCCTACGAGCAGTACTTC. Translating gives CASSREGTAVAYEQYF.